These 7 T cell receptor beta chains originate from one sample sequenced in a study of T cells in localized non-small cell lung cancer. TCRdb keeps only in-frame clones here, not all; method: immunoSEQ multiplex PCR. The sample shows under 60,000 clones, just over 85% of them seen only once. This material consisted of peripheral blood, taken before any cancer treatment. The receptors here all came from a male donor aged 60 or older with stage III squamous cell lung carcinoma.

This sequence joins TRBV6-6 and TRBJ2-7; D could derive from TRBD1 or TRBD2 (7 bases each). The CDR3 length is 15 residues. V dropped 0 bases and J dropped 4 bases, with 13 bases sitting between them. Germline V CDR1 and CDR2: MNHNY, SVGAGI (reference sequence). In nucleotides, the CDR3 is TGTGCCAGCAGTTACTCGTTGCAGGGGGGGTACGAGCAGTACTTC. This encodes CASSYSLQGGYEQYF.

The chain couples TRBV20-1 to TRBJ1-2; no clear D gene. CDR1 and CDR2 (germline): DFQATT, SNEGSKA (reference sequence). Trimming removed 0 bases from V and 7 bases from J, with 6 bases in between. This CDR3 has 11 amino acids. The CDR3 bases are TGCAGTGCTAGAGAGGTCGCTGGCTACACCTTC. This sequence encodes CSAREVAGYTF.

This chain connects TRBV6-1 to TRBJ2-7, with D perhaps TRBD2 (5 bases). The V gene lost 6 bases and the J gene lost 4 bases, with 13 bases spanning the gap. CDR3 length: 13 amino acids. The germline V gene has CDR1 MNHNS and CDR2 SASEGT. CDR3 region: CASSPDSAYEQYF. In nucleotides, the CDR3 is TGTGCCAGCAGCCCGGACTCCGCATACGAGCAGTACTTC.

As DNA, the CDR3 is TGTGCCAGCAGCGCGACGAATCCGGGTGGGGGCCAGCCCCAGCATTTT. Translated: CASSATNPGGGQPQHF. This chain uses TRBV9 with TRBJ1-5; D perhaps matches TRBD1 (6 bases). CDR3 size: 16 residues. Germline CDR1 and CDR2: SGDLS and YYNGEE. The germline V and J ends were trimmed by 3 bases and 7 bases, with 20 bases remaining between them.

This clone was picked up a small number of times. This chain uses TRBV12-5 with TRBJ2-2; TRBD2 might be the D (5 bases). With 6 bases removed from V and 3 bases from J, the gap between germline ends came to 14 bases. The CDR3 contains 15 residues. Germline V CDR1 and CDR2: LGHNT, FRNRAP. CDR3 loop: CASGAPGSDTGELFF. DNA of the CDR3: TGTGCTAGTGGGGCCCCGGGAAGCGACACCGGGGAGCTGTTTTTT.

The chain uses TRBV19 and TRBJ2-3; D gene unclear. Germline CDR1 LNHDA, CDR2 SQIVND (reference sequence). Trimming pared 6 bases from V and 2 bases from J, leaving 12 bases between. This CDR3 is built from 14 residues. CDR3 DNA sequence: TGTGCCAGTAGACCCCCCGGAAACACAGATACGCAGTATTTT. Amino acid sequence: CASRPPGNTDTQYF.

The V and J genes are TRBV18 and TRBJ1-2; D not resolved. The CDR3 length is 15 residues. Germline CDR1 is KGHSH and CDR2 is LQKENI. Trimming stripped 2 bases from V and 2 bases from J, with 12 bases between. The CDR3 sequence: CASSPKQDSNYGYTF. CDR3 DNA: TGTGCCAGCTCACCAAAGCAGGACTCGAACTATGGCTACACCTTC.